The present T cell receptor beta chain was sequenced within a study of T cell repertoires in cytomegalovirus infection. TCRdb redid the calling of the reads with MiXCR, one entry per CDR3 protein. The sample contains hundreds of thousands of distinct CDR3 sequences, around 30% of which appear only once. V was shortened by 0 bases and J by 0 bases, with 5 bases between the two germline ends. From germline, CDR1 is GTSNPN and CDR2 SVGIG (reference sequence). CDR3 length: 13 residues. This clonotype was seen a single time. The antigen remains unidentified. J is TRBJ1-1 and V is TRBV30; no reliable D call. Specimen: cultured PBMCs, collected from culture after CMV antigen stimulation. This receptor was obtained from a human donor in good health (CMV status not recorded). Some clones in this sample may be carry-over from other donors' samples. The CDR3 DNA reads TGTGCCTGGAGTGTGCAGCTGAACACTGAAGCTTTCTTT. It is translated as CAWSVQLNTEAFF.